The rows below give T cell receptor beta chains drawn from one sample of a study of T-cell memory formation after mild COVID-19. TCRdb reprocessed the 5' RACE reads via MiXCR and lists one record per CDR3 protein. The table shows over 450,000 distinct CDR3 sequences, with around 20% occurring only once. The material sequenced was PBMCs or a T cell subset sorted from them (not recorded which). These receptors originate from an adult woman who had mild COVID-19 (a few samples of this study predate the infection). Cell type and time point are not known. Each CDR3 is given with its conserved first and last residue. Clone size appears in some rows only: once, few, many, or a class for an expanded clone.

size	V	CDR3
.	TRBV7-9	CASSSIDWSSYEQYF
once	TRBV12-3/TRBV12-4	CASSFRVSSYSPLHF
.	TRBV5-4	CASSISYNEQFF
.	TRBV20-1	CSASPGSHF
.	TRBV12-3/TRBV12-4	CASSPPDSPRNTIYF
few	TRBV7-8	CASSPELLSSPLHF
.	TRBV7-9	CASSPSEGLAGGEQYF
many	TRBV4-2	CASARVGDSNQPQHF
few	TRBV11-2	CASSWRLSTDTQYF
many	TRBV20-1	CSATERGRLDNEQFF
.	TRBV7-9	CASSPGDRVANEKLFF
.	TRBV9	CASSVGSNYGYTF
few	TRBV24-1	CATSGLAGGTGELFF
many	TRBV12-3/TRBV12-4	CASSSGTSGRTDTQYF
.	TRBV15	CATSSQQGLGFLQHF
few	TRBV18	CASSSTIRDKPTGELFF
.	TRBV7-2	CASGFGQPNEQFF
.	TRBV7-3	CASSREGSNTGELFF